This TCR beta chain originates from a study of cytomegalovirus exposure and HLA in healthy donors. PCR involved 60 Vbeta and 13 Jbeta primers. Only in-frame clones appear in the TCRdb table, and some are missing; sequencing was by immunoSEQ multiplex PCR. The sample has some 140,000 clones, 74% seen once; the top ten hold around 2.3%. V was clipped by 8 bases and J by 1 base; unmatched bases: 6. The CDR3 consists of 15 residues. Per the germline V gene, CDR1 is MGHDK and CDR2 is SYGVNS. This receptor was obtained from a man aged 30-40 years in good health and CMV-seronegative. The chain uses TRBV25-1 and TRBJ1-4; 8 bases align to TRBD1. The sequenced material came from PBMCs. CDR3 region: CASGDRILTNEKLFF. The CDR3 coding sequence is TGTGCCAGCGGGGACAGGATACTAACTAATGAAAAACTGTTTTTT.